The clone carrying this T cell receptor (beta chain) was found many times. Its matching antigen is unknown. This entry belongs to a study of blood T cells in healthy people across ages. At the level of the study: About one barcoded beta molecule was captured per two T cells (by template switching). Findings and caveats of the study: Naive CD4+ cells and diversity were both higher in long-lived donors than in aged donors.

Per the germline V gene, CDR1 is SQVTM and CDR2 is ANQGSEA. The CDR3 consists of 15 residues. Trimming removed 3 bases at V and 6 bases at J, with 19 bases between. Each donor's blood draw was approximately 10 milliliters of peripheral blood. Sample-barcoded 5' priming and a J-beta primer mix drove a second PCR of about 6 to 11 cycles. Tagging of each cDNA molecule was performed by a template-switch adaptor with 12 random nucleotides. One entry per CDR3 protein, called by TCRdb with MiXCR from the 5' RACE reads. This table holds fewer than 700,000 distinct CDR3 sequences, under 55% found once. The V call is TRBV29-1, the J call TRBJ2-3; perhaps D is TRBD1 or TRBD2 (6 bases each). The origin of this receptor is an older man in good health. Material: blood. The CDR3 loop is CSVEGASEPRDTQYF. In DNA form, the CDR3 reads TGCAGCGTTGAGGGGGCTAGCGAACCCCGGGATACGCAGTATTTT.